The clone carrying this T cell receptor beta chain is labeled as medium-sized. Its antigen is still unknown. MiXCR, run by TCRdb on the PCR reads, gives a single entry per CDR3 protein. The sample includes around 9,800 distinct CDR3 sequences, roughly a fifth of them seen just once. This specimen comes from a study of molecular identifiers for immune sequencing clone quantification. Study-wide results and caveats: Under 1% of molecules in naive cells, but over 99% of effector molecules, belonged to clones above 20 RNA copies. Among over 950,000 naive cells, as was reported, spiked Jurkat TCR RNA from one cell was detectable.

The sorting of naive CD8 T cells used the CD8+CD4-CCR7+CD45RA+ phenotype. The receptor comes from a human donor in good health. Some libraries in this study had Jurkat cell RNA spiked in. Input material: naive CD8+ T cells from blood, with Jurkat cell RNA spiked in. The subset here: FACS-sorted CD8+CD4-CCR7+CD45RA+ naive T cells.

The CDR3 is CASSLLDEGNEQYF. The CDR3 nucleotides read TGTGCCAGCAGTTTATTGGACGAGGGGAACGAGCAGTACTTC. The chain joins TRBV28 to TRBJ2-7; D is tentatively TRBD1 or TRBD2 (5 bases each). V gave up 1 base and J gave up 5 bases, with 12 bases separating them. Germline CDR1 MDHEN, CDR2 SYDVKM. The CDR3 totals 14 residues.